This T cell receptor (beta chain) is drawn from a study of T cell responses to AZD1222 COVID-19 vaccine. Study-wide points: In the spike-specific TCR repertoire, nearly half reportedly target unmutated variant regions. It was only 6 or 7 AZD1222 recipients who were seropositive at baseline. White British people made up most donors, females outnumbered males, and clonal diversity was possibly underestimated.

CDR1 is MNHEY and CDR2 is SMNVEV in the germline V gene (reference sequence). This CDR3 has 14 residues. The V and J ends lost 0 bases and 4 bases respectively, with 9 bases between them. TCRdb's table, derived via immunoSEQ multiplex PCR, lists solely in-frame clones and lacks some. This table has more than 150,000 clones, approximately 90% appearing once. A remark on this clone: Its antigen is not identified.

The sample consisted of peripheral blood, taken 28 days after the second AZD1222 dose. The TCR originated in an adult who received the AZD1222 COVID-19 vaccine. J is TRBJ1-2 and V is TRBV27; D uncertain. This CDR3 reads CASSLSIGPYGYTF. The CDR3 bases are TGTGCCAGCAGTTTATCGATCGGTCCCTATGGCTACACCTTC.